These 19 T cell receptor beta chains came from one sample sequenced in a study of monozygotic twins with inflammatory bowel disease. From its re-call of the 5' RACE reads, TCRdb lists each CDR3 protein once, without DNA. The specimen's table records 400,000 or so distinct CDR3 sequences. Sequencing was done on a sample of blood. The receptors were gathered from a human donor with ulcerative colitis or Crohn's disease, or a healthy co-twin of an affected twin (not recorded which).

The chain joins TRBV20-1 to TRBJ2-3; the D call from TCRdb, TRBD2, cannot be confirmed without DNA. This CDR3 is built from 13 residues. Germline CDR1 reads DFQATT; CDR2 reads SNEGSKA (reference sequence). The CDR3 protein is CSETSGSLDTQYF.

The CDR3 protein is CASSQEISGRVTEQYF. V usage is TRBV4-3 and J usage is TRBJ2-7; TCRdb gives TRBD2 as the D gene, but with no DNA this cannot be confirmed. CDR1 and CDR2 from the germline V gene are LGHNA and YSLEER. The CDR3 contains 16 residues.

The V call is TRBV5-1, the J call TRBJ1-4. CDR3 length: 15 residues. Germline V gene data show CDR1 as SGHRS and CDR2 as YFSETQ. This CDR3 reads CASSWGDSGNEKLFF.

This chain joins TRBV20-1 and TRBJ1-6; TCRdb proposes TRBD1, but this gene call is untestable without DNA. The germline V gene has CDR1 DFQATT and CDR2 SNEGSKA (reference sequence). The CDR3 extends over 13 amino acids. This CDR3 reads CSATGTRNSPHHF.

The genes are TRBV28 and TRBJ2-7. CDR1 MDHEN and CDR2 SYDVKM come from the germline V gene. The CDR3 loop spans 11 amino acids. CDR3 protein: CASSSELEQYF.

The chain joins TRBV7-2 to TRBJ1-2; with no DNA, the TCRdb D assignment of TRBD1 cannot be verified. CDR3 length: 16 amino acids. Germline V gene data show CDR1 as SGHTA and CDR2 as FQGNSA. The CDR3 loop is CASSPDRGYRNYGYTF.

The chain has TRBV18 and TRBJ1-1. Germline loops: CDR1 KGHSH, CDR2 LQKENI. CDR3 length: 13 amino acids. The CDR3 reads CASSPPAGSEAFF. Variable domain in full (rest from reference TRBV18 and TRBJ1-1): NAGVMQNPRHLVRRRGQEARLRCSPMKGHSHVYWYRQLPEEGLKFMVYLQKENIIDESGMPKERFSAEFPKEGPSILRIQQVVRGDSAAYFCASSPPAGSEAFFGQGTRLTVV.

The J gene is TRBJ2-7, the V gene TRBV6-5; without DNA, the TCRdb call of TRBD1 cannot be checked. Germline loops: CDR1 MNHEY, CDR2 SVGAGI. This CDR3 has 13 residues. This chain's CDR3 is CASSYSDSSGQYF.

The chain recombines TRBV5-1 with TRBJ2-3. The CDR3 contains 15 residues. Germline V lookup: CDR1 SGHRS, CDR2 YFSETQ. CDR3 region: CASSSSGASTDTQYF.

This chain uses TRBV7-2 with TRBJ2-7; TCRdb gives TRBD1 as the D gene, but with no DNA this cannot be confirmed. The CDR3 contains 16 residues. Germline CDR1 SGHTA, CDR2 FQGNSA. This chain's CDR3 is CASSLGGGQGLYEQYF.

This chain links TRBV19 with TRBJ2-7; TCRdb names TRBD1, which stays unverified in the absence of DNA. Germline V gene lookup returns CDR1 LNHDA and CDR2 SQIVND (reference sequence). CDR3 length: 13 amino acids. The CDR3 sequence: CASRGTGTHEQYF.

The chain couples TRBV28 to TRBJ1-5; there is no DNA to check the TCRdb D call of TRBD1. The CDR3 has 14 amino acids. The germline V gene encodes CDR1 MDHEN and CDR2 SYDVKM. CDR3 sequence: CASRRQGSAQPQHF. Filled out from reference TRBV28 and TRBJ1-5, the complete variable domain reads DVKVTQSSRYLVKRTGEKVFLECVQDMDHENMFWYRQDPGLGLRLIYFSYDVKMKEKGDIPEGYSVSREKKERFSLILESASTNQTSMYLCASRRQGSAQPQHFGDGTRLSIL.

This chain uses TRBV20-1 with TRBJ2-3; TCRdb's D call, TRBD1, is unchecked because there is no DNA. The CDR3 length is 14 residues. Germline V gives CDR1 DFQATT, CDR2 SNEGSKA (reference sequence). The CDR3 protein is CSAKAGERGDTQYF.

This sequence joins TRBV30 and TRBJ2-2. Germline V gives CDR1 GTSNPN, CDR2 SVGIG (reference sequence). This CDR3 is built from 17 residues. CDR3 sequence reads: CAWSLDLSNANTGELFF.

This chain links TRBV4-2 with TRBJ2-7; TCRdb picks TRBD1, but there is no DNA to check that call. Germline assignment: CDR1 LGHNA and CDR2 YNFKEQ. The CDR3 is 15 amino acids. The CDR3 region is CASSQEPGTPYEQYF.

The V gene is TRBV5-1, the J gene TRBJ1-2; absent DNA, TCRdb's TRBD1 call cannot be checked. From germline, CDR1 is SGHRS and CDR2 YFSETQ. The CDR3 has 14 amino acids. CDR3 amino acids: CASSLTQGDYGYTF. Based on the CDR3 plus reference TRBV5-1 and TRBJ1-2, the full variable domain is KAGVTQTPRYLIKTRGQQVTLSCSPISGHRSVSWYQQTPGQGLQFLFEYFSETQRNKGNFPGRFSGRQFSNSRSEMNVSTLELGDSALYLCASSLTQGDYGYTFGSGTRLTVV.

J is TRBJ2-3 and V is TRBV10-3. CDR3 length: 17 residues. Germline CDR1 is ENHRY and CDR2 is SYGVKD. This chain's CDR3 is CAISEFGAQTGTDTQYF.

The chain couples TRBV28 to TRBJ1-1; TCRdb gives TRBD1 as the D gene, but with no DNA this cannot be confirmed. The germline CDR1 and CDR2 sequences are MDHEN and SYDVKM. The CDR3 has 16 residues. The CDR3 is CASSFTGANLNTEAFF.

V is TRBV5-1 and J is TRBJ1-1. This CDR3 is 13 amino acids long. CDR1 SGHRS and CDR2 YFSETQ come from the germline V gene. This chain's CDR3 is CASSSVMNTEAFF.